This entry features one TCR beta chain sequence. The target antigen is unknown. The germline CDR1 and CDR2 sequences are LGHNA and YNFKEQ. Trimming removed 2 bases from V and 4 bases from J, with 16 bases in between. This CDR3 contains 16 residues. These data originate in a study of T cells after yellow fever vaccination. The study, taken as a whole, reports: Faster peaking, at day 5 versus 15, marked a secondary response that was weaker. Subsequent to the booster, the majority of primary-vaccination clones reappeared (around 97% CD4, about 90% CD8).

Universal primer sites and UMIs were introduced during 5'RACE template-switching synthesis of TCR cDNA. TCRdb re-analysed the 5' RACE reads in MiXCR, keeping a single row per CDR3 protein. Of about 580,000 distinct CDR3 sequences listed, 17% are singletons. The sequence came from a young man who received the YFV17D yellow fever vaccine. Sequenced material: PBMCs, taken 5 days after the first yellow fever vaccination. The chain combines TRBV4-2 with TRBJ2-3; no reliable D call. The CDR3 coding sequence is TGTGCCAGCAGCCAAATGCCGACCAGACGCGCAGATACGCAGTATTTT. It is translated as CASSQMPTRRADTQYF.